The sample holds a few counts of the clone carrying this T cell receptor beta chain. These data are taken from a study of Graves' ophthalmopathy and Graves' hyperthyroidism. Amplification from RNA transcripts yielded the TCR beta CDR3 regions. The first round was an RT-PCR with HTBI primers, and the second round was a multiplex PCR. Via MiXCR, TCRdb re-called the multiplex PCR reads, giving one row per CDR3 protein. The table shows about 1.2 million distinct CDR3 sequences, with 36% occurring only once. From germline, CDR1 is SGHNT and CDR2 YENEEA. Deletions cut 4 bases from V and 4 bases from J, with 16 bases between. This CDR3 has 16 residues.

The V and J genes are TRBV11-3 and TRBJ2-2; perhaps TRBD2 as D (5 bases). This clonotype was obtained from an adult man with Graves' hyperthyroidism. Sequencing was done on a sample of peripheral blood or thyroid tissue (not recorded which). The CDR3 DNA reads TGTGCCAGCAGCTCAGGAGCGAGGAGGAGCACCGGGGAGCTGTTTTTT. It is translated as CASSSGARRSTGELFF.